Below, 5 T cell receptor beta chains from the same sample are listed, as sequenced in a study of tumor-infiltrating lymphocytes in primary liver carcinoma. TCR beta cDNA was made from 500 ng total RNA with a constant-region primer. Nested multiplex PCR, run for three rounds with slightly modified ARM-PCR, yielded TCR beta libraries. With TRBV1-TRBV30 forward primers and a C-beta reverse primer, the first two PCR rounds were run for roughly 10 cycles each. In TCRdb, the multiplex PCR reads were re-called with MiXCR into one record per CDR3 protein. The table includes about 330,000 distinct CDR3 sequences, 65% detected once. Germline DNA was extracted too, while blood RNA derived from unsorted whole blood. The sequencing sample was made of peripheral blood. The receptors come from a man in his forties with primary liver carcinoma and hepatitis B virus infection.

To note about this clonotype: One junction end does not reproduce the germline sequence, and a read error may be involved. This chain uses TRBV11-2 with TRBJ2-3; 7 bases align to TRBD2. The germline V gene encodes CDR1 SGHAT and CDR2 FQNNGV. The CDR3 runs 17 residues. This chain's CDR3 is CASSSPGVRGSTGTQYF. CDR3 DNA sequence: TGTGCCAGCAGCTCCCCCGGTGTGCGGGGGAGCACAGGTACGCAGTATTTT. The full variable domain, its missing parts supplied by reference TRBV11-2 and TRBJ2-3, is EAGVAQSPRYKIIEKRQSVAFWCNPISGHATLYWYQQILGQGPKLLIQFQNNGVVDDSQLPKDRFSAERLKGVDSTLKIQPAKLEDSAVYLCASSSPGVRGSTGTQYFGPGTRLTVL.

This clonotype appeared a few times. The chain links TRBV7-9 to TRBJ2-5; tentative D call: TRBD2 (5 bases). V was shortened by 2 bases and J by 5 bases, with 15 bases between the two germline ends. The CDR3 consists of 15 residues. Germline V lookup: CDR1 SEHNR, CDR2 FQNEAQ (reference sequence). The CDR3 region is CASSLSGLGWETQYF. The CDR3 DNA reads TGTGCCAGCAGCTTATCGGGGTTGGGTTGGGAGACCCAGTACTTC.

The rearrangement links TRBV24-1 to TRBJ1-1; maybe TRBD1 (5 bases). The CDR3 runs to 14 residues. Germline-derived CDR1 and CDR2 are KGHDR and SFDVKD. The V end lost 6 bases, the J end lost 1 base, and 11 bases lay between the germline ends. CDR3 loop: CATSSTGGNTEAFF. DNA for the CDR3: TGTGCCACCAGTTCCACGGGGGGGAACACTGAAGCTTTCTTT.

This chain uses TRBV6-5 with TRBJ2-3; 8 nucleotides align to TRBD2. The V gene's germline CDR1 is MNHEY and CDR2 SVGAGI. The CDR3 totals 15 residues. The junction had 11 bases not matched to a gene; V was cut back by 6 bases and J by 6 bases. The chain's CDR3 is CASSGTRGAVDTQYF. DNA for the CDR3: TGTGCCAGCAGCGGGACTAGGGGAGCCGTCGATACGCAGTATTTT.

V is TRBV10-3 and J is TRBJ1-3, with 11 bases matching TRBD1. The CDR3 loop spans 18 amino acids. Germline lookup yields CDR1 ENHRY and CDR2 SYGVKD. The ends lost 0 bases at V and 2 bases at J; junction bases unmatched: 6. The CDR3 DNA follows: TGTGCCATCAGTGAGTCCAAACCGGGACAGGGGGCTGGAAACACCATATATTTT. Translated, it gives CAISESKPGQGAGNTIYF.